A single sample is the source of the 21 T cell receptor beta chains below, sequenced in a study of post-analysis software for immune sequencing data. Study-wide results and limits: TRBV segments more frequent in patients than in controls numbered a few and included TRBV5-6, TRBV5-1 and TRBV20-1.

Built from TCR beta cDNA, the libraries had unique molecular identifiers in them. TCRdb redid the calling of the PCR reads with MiXCR, one entry per CDR3 protein. This table holds 250,000 to 300,000 distinct CDR3 sequences, about 38% found once. The antigens these receptors bind are not known. The specimen was blood. The receptors originated from a girl between 5 and 17 years old with multiple sclerosis.

Here the CDR3 DNA reads TGTGCCAGCAGTTCCCTGGACAGGGCCACTGAAGCTTTCTTT. Translated, it gives CASSSLDRATEAFF. The chain employs TRBV7-9 and TRBJ1-1; 8 nucleotides agree with TRBD1. The CDR3 consists of 14 residues. V dropped 6 bases and J dropped 4; count of bases not matched to a gene: 7. In germline, CDR1 is SEHNR, CDR2 FQNEAQ (reference sequence).

This chain links TRBV9 with TRBJ2-3; possibly TRBD2 for D (5 bases). With 3 bases removed from V and 1 base from J, the gap between germline ends came to 12 bases. Germline CDR1 SGDLS, CDR2 YYNGEE. This CDR3 region has 15 residues. In nucleotides, the CDR3 is TGTGCCAGCAGCGAGGCGGGTAGCGGCACAGATACGCAGTATTTT. This gives the protein CASSEAGSGTDTQYF.

This clonotype was counted at least ten times. This chain links TRBV30 with TRBJ2-1; unclear D gene. Germline CDR1 and CDR2: GTSNPN and SVGIG (reference sequence). V dropped 2 bases and J dropped 1 base, with 6 bases sitting between them. The CDR3 consists of 13 residues. This CDR3 reads CAWSRDSYNEQFF. CDR3 nucleotides: TGTGCCTGGAGTAGGGATTCCTACAATGAGCAGTTCTTC.

The chain links TRBV4-1 to TRBJ2-4; D is uncertain. The CDR3 spans 15 residues. Germline V gives CDR1 MGHRA, CDR2 YSYEKL. Trimming took 0 bases from V and 2 from J, leaving 8 bases between them. CDR3 bases: TGCGCCAGCAGCCAAGAGATAAGAACCAAAAACATTCAGTACTTC. This sequence encodes CASSQEIRTKNIQYF.

This clonotype was counted a single time. This could be a read error, since a much larger clone is one nucleotide away. The J gene is TRBJ1-2, the V gene TRBV12-3 or TRBV12-4; no reliable D call. Deletions cut 5 bases from V and 3 bases from J, with 10 bases between. CDR3 size: 13 residues. CDR3 residues: CASSASDYYGYTF. CDR3 DNA: TGTGCCAGCAGTGCGTCGGATTACTATGGCTACACCTTC.

In its sample, this clonotype was seen many times. This sequence joins TRBV7-9 and TRBJ2-1; D is unresolved. The CDR3 consists of 16 residues. Trimming shortened V by 6 bases and J by 2 bases, and 17 bases separated the two germline ends. CDR1 and CDR2 (germline): SEHNR, FQNEAQ (reference sequence). CDR3 amino acids: CASSRHRSLTYNEQFF. The CDR3 region has the DNA TGTGCCAGCAGTCGGCACCGTAGCCTGACCTACAATGAGCAGTTCTTC.

The chain carries TRBV5-1 and TRBJ2-4, with 10 bases identical to TRBD2. CDR1 is SGHRS and CDR2 is YFSETQ in the germline V gene. V was pared by 7 bases and J by 6 bases, with 10 bases of the junction left unmatched. CDR3 size: 15 residues. The CDR3 loop is CASRPSGRAGNIQYF. The DNA for the CDR3 is TGCGCCAGCCGCCCGAGCGGGAGGGCCGGAAACATTCAGTACTTC.

This clonotype occurred many times. The J gene is TRBJ2-5, the V gene TRBV5-1; D might be TRBD1 or TRBD2, each matching 5 bases. Trimming left V 3 bases short and J 0 bases short, with 9 bases between. Germline-derived CDR1 and CDR2 are SGHRS and YFSETQ. CDR3 length: 14 amino acids. In DNA, the CDR3 is TGCGCCAGCAGCTCGCAGGGAGACCAAGAGACCCAGTACTTC. Amino acids: CASSSQGDQETQYF.

This chain links TRBV6-5 with TRBJ2-1; no clear D. V shed 0 bases and J shed 0 bases, with 9 bases lying between them. The CDR3 loop spans 16 amino acids. Germline V CDR1 and CDR2: MNHEY, SVGAGI. The CDR3 loop reads CASSYSPPGSYNEQFF. CDR3 nucleotides: TGTGCCAGCAGTTACTCTCCGCCCGGCTCCTACAATGAGCAGTTCTTC.

This clonotype was seen many times. V is TRBV7-2 and J is TRBJ2-5; perhaps TRBD2 as D (7 bases). V lost 5 bases and J lost 5, with 18 bases in between. This CDR3 is 15 amino acids long. Germline CDR1 and CDR2: SGHTA and FQGNSA. The CDR3 DNA reads TGTGCCAGCAGCCCAAGGGGGGGGCTCCGGGAGACCCAGTACTTC. It is translated as CASSPRGGLRETQYF.

The chain has TRBV7-9 and TRBJ1-6; D is undetermined. V was cut by 5 bases and J by 7 bases, with 9 bases left in between. Per the germline V gene, CDR1 is SEHNR and CDR2 is FQNEAQ (reference sequence). The CDR3 sequence is 13 residues long. The CDR3 coding sequence is TGTGCCAGCAGCACCTACAGCAATTCACCCCTCCACTTT. Protein: CASSTYSNSPLHF. Full variable domain (missing parts from reference TRBV7-9 and TRBJ1-6): DTGVSQNPRHKITKRGQNVTFRCDPISEHNRLYWYRQTLGQGPEFLTYFQNEAQLEKSRLLSDRFSAERPKGSFSTLEIQRTEQGDSAMYLCASSTYSNSPLHFGNGTRLTVT.

For this clonotype: With a much larger clone just one base away, this may be a read error. V is TRBV3-1 and J is TRBJ2-5; tentatively, D is TRBD1 (6 bases). Deletions cut 1 base from V and 13 bases from J, with 13 bases between. The germline V gene encodes CDR1 LGHDT and CDR2 YNNKEL (reference sequence). This CDR3 is built from 12 residues. CDR3 DNA: TGTGCCAGCAGCCAAGCTCAGGCAGGGGTGTACTTC. It yields the protein CASSQAQAGVYF.

This clonotype was recorded many times. The genes are TRBV21-1 and TRBJ1-2; the listed D gene, TRBD1, was not tested against the DNA. TRBV21-1 is marked as a pseudogene. The CDR3 loop spans 16 amino acids. As DNA, the CDR3 is TGTGCCAGCAGCCCAGGGTCGGACAGGGAGGACTATGGCTACACCTTC. This gives the protein CASSPGSDREDYGYTF.

Points on this clonotype: This clone may be a read error of a much larger clone one base away. This chain uses TRBV20-1 with TRBJ2-1; D not certain. The CDR3 is made up of 13 amino acids. Looked up from germline, CDR1 is DFQATT and CDR2 is SNEGSKA (reference sequence). Written as DNA, the CDR3 is TGCAGTGCGAACGCCCCGAGCGAAAATGGGCAGTTCTTC. The encoded protein is CSANAPSENGQFF.

The table lists this clonotype with many counts. The J gene is TRBJ1-1, the V gene TRBV20-1; TRBD1 might be the D (5 bases). Germline V gives CDR1 DFQATT, CDR2 SNEGSKA (reference sequence). V dropped 3 bases and J dropped 0 bases, with 17 bases sitting between them. CDR3 length: 16 residues. CDR3 nucleotides: TGCAGTGCTAGGCGTGGGGACGGGGATATGAACACTGAAGCTTTCTTT. Translating it yields CSARRGDGDMNTEAFF.

To note about this clonotype: A much larger clonotype is one base distant, so this may be a read error. The chain recombines TRBV6-5 with TRBJ2-1, with 8 nucleotides matching TRBD2. The J call may be in error: the DNA end matches TRBJ2-7 better. Looked up from germline, CDR1 is MNHEY and CDR2 is SVGAGI. The CDR3 sequence is 17 residues long. The CDR3, as DNA: TGTGCCAGCAGTTACTCACTTCCTAGCGGGCTTTACAATGAGCAGTACTTC. The encoded protein is CASSYSLPSGLYNEQYF.

The gene calls are TRBV29-1 and TRBJ2-3; D gene uncertain. The ends were cut back, 4 bases at V and 3 bases at J, with 5 bases in the middle. Germline V gene sequence: CDR1 SQVTM, CDR2 ANQGSEA. This CDR3 spans 11 amino acids. For the CDR3, the DNA is TGCAGCGTTGCCAGGACAGATACGCAGTATTTT. It codes for CSVARTDTQYF.

There are many counts of this clonotype. The rearrangement links TRBV29-1 to TRBJ2-3; 10 bases are shared with TRBD2. Germline values: CDR1 SQVTM, CDR2 ANQGSEA. The CDR3 is 14 amino acids. V shed 6 bases, J shed 2 bases, and the junction held 5 bases outside the gene matches. The CDR3 coding sequence is TGCAGCGTAAAGACTAGCGGGCACACAGATACGCAGTATTTT. It encodes CSVKTSGHTDTQYF.

This clonotype was counted at least ten times. The genes are TRBV28 and TRBJ2-3; D is undetermined. The length of the CDR3 is 12 residues. Trimming took 1 base from V and 6 from J, leaving 5 bases between them. Per the germline V gene, CDR1 is MDHEN and CDR2 is SYDVKM. Here the CDR3 reads CASSLFTDTQYF. The DNA for the CDR3 is TGTGCCAGCAGTTTATTTACGGATACGCAGTATTTT.

This clonotype turned up a few times. The rearrangement joins TRBV28 to TRBJ1-6; no reliable D call. The ends were cut back, 1 base at V and 5 bases at J, with 9 bases in the middle. There are 15 residues in the CDR3. Germline loops: CDR1 MDHEN, CDR2 SYDVKM. The CDR3, as DNA: TGTGCCAGCAGTTTATACCAAGTAAATAATTCACCCCTCCACTTT. As protein: CASSLYQVNNSPLHF.

This sequence joins TRBV5-6 and TRBJ1-1; TRBD1 agrees at 8 bases. CDR3 length: 16 amino acids. Germline V CDR1 and CDR2: SGHDT, YYEEEE. The V gene end was trimmed by 5 bases and the J gene end by 1 base; junction bases not matched to a gene: 10. CDR3 amino acids: CASSPGGAEWNTEAFF. As DNA, the CDR3 is TGTGCCAGCAGTCCAGGGGGCGCCGAGTGGAACACTGAAGCTTTCTTT. Full variable domain (remainder filled in from reference TRBV5-6 and TRBJ1-1): DAGVTQSPTHLIKTRGQQVTLRCSPKSGHDTVSWYQQALGQGPQFIFQYYEEEERQRGNFPDRFSGHQFPNYSSELNVNALLLGDSALYLCASSPGGAEWNTEAFFGQGTRLTVV.